The clone carrying this TCR beta chain has a count of ten or more. Antigen unknown. After 5'RACE with constant-segment primers, TCR alpha and TCR beta cDNA libraries carrying sample barcodes and UMIs were obtained. TCRdb reanalysed the 5' RACE reads using MiXCR and keeps one entry per CDR3 protein. The top ten clones hold about 8.7% of a sample with hundreds of thousands of distinct CDR3 sequences, 20% to 25% of them seen once. These data belong to a study of T-cell memory formation after mild COVID-19. The study, taken as a whole, reports: Whether day 37 second-wave clones are SARS-CoV-2-specific was not confirmed. Cross-reactive memory appears to have joined, as suggested by some responding clones showing up in pre-infection memory.

CDR3 length: 15 amino acids. V trimming: 5 bases; J trimming: 2 bases; junction bases outside the gene matches: 4. The rearrangement uses TRBV12-3 or TRBV12-4 and TRBJ2-7, with TRBD2 matching 12 bases. Sequencing input: PBMCs or a T cell subset sorted from them (not recorded which). The receptor was derived from an adult woman who had mild COVID-19 (a few samples of this study predate the infection). Cell type and time point are not known. CDR3 DNA sequence: TGTGCCAGCAGTCAGAGGACTAGCGGGGCCTACGAGCAGTACTTC. Translating it yields CASSQRTSGAYEQYF.